The source of this T cell receptor (beta chain) is a study of blood T cell repertoires in COVID-19. Study-level background: The United States, Italy and Spain supplied acute and convalescent COVID-19 samples. Sources were T cells, B-cell-depleted T cells, or PBMCs; the material itself was cDNA or gDNA.

Losses at the gene ends were 1 base for V and 4 bases for J; bases not matched to a gene: 4. The CDR3 loop spans 16 amino acids. Germline assignment: CDR1 MGHRA and CDR2 YSYEKL. Methods used by the authors: Reference gene primer amplification in the assay estimated nucleated cell counts. Method: immunoSEQ multiplex PCR; TCRdb's copy keeps in-frame clones and lacks some. Clone size and the V and J calls come from that table; the DNA yielded D and trimming. Here the sample spans about 60,000 clones, 70% to 90% being singletons. The chain links TRBV4-1 to TRBJ2-1; 10 bases are a match to TRBD2. The receptor comes from a man aged 55 to 70 with acute or convalescent COVID-19. Specimen: peripheral blood. This CDR3 is CASSQGLAGIYNEQFF. The DNA for the CDR3 is TGCGCCAGCAGCCAAGGACTAGCGGGTATTTACAATGAGCAGTTCTTC.